This TCR beta chain was captured by sequencing in a study of post-analysis software for immune sequencing data. Presence of unique molecular identifiers characterized the TCR beta cDNA libraries. TCRdb itself ran the PCR reads through MiXCR, one entry per CDR3 protein. In the table there are about 540,000 distinct CDR3 sequences, approximately 34% of which are singletons. This clonotype was counted a few times. This TCR derives from a girl aged 2-17 years with multiple sclerosis. Sequencing used blood.

This CDR3 reads CASSSGAGYEQYF. In DNA form, the CDR3 reads TGTGCCAGCAGTTCTGGGGCTGGCTACGAGCAGTACTTC. V is TRBV6-5 and J is TRBJ2-7; a weak D match, TRBD1 (5 bases). Trimming left V 4 bases short and J 3 bases short, with 10 bases between. The CDR3 length is 13 residues. Germline-derived CDR1 and CDR2 are MNHEY and SVGAGI.